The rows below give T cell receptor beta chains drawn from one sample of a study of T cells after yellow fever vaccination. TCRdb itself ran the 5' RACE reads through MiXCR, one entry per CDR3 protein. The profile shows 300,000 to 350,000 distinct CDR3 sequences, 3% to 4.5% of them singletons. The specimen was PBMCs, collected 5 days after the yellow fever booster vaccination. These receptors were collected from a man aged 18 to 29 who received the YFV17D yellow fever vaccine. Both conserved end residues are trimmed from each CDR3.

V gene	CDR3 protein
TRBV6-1	ASIYQGQETQY
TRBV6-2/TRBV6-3	ACSGTDNEQF
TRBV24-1	ATSHPDRAGGELF
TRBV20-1	SASYREVLYGYT
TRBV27	ASSTTSGGATGELF
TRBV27	AISDRGRTGELF
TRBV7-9	ASSLARGGASTGNSPLH
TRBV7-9	ASSLGLGEQY
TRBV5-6	ASSGGRSNQPQH
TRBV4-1	ASSQVGGSYNEQF
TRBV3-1	ASSDRLAGGPVGELF
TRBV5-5	ASSHSPGGSYEQY
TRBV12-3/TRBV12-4	ASRFGGGAGEQF
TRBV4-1	ATRPSGGANTQY
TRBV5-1	ASSLDDNSPLH
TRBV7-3	ASSFSASGQETQY
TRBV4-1	ASSQEPYGYT